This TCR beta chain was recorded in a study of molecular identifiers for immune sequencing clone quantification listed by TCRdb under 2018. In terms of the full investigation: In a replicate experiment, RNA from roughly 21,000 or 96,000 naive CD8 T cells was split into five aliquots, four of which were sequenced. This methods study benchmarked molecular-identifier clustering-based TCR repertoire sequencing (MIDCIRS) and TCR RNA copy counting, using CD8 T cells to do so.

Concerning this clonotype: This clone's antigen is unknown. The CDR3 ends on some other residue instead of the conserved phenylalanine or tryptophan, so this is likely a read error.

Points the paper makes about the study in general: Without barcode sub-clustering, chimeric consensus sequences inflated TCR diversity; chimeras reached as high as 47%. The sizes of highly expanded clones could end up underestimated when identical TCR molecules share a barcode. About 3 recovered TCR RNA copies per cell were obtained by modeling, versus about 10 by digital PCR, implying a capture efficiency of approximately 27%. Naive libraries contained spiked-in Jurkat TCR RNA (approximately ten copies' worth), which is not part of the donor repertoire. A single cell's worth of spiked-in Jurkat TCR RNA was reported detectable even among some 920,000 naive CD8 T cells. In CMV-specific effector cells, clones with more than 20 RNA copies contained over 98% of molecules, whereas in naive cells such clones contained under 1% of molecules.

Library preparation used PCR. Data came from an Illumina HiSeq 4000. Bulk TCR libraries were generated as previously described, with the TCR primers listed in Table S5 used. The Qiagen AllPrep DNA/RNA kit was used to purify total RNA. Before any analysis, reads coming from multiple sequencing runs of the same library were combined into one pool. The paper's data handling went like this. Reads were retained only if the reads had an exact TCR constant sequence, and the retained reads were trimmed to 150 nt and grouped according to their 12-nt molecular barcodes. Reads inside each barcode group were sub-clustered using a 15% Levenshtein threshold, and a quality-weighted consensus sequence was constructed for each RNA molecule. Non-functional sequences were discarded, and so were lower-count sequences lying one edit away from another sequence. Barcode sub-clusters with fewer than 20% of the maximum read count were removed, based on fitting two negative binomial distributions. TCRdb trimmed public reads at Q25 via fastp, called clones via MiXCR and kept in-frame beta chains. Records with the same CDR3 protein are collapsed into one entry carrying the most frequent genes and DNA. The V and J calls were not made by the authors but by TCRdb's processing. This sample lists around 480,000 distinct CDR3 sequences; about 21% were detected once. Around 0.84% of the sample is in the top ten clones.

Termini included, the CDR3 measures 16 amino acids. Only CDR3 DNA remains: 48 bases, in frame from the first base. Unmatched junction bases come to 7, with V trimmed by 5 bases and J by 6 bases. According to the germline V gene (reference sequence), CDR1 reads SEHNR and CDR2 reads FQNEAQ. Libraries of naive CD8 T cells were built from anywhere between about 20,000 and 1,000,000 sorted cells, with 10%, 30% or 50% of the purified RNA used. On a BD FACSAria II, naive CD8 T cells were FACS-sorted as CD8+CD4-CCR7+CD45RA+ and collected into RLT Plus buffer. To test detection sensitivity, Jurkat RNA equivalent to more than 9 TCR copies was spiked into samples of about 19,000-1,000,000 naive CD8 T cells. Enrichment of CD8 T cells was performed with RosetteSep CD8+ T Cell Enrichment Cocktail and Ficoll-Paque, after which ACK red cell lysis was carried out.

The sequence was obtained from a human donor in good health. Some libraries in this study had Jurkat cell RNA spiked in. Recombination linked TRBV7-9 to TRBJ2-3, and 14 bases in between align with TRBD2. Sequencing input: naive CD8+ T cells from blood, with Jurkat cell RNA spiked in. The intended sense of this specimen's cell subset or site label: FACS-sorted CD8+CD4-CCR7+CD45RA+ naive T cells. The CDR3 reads CASSGGTSGSTDTQYS. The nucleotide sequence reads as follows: TGTGCCAGCAGCGGCGGGACTAGCGGGAGTACGGATACGCAGTATTCT.